This T cell receptor (beta chain) was identified in a study of tumor-infiltrating lymphocytes in oesophageal squamous cell carcinoma. Each CDR3 protein gets one entry after TCRdb re-called the reads with MiXCR. The table lists over 9,000 distinct CDR3 sequences, 58% of them singletons. The CDR3 runs to 14 residues. V shed 3 bases and J 4 bases; nucleotides not matched to a gene: 5. Germline V gives CDR1 MDHEN, CDR2 SYDVKM. This clonotype ranks as medium-sized. This TCR was recovered from a female donor with esophageal squamous cell carcinoma. Sequenced: blood. This chain connects TRBV28 to TRBJ1-1; 7 positions agree with TRBD1. CDR3 region: CASSFQGGGTEAFF. The CDR3 DNA reads as TGTGCCAGCAGTTTTCAAGGGGGCGGCACTGAAGCTTTCTTT.